This T cell receptor beta chain was identified in a study of human T cells and chemical hapten exposure. Turning to the study itself: On 2 cm by 2 cm of upper inner arm skin, sensitization was performed with 2% DPC.

CDR3 length equals 17 residues. After removal of 1 base from V and 2 bases from J, the junction contained 7 bases not matched to a gene. Germline-derived CDR1 and CDR2 are SGHVS and FQNEAQ. Study outcomes and limitations: Expanded TCRs were compared with controls, and the expanded TCRs formed significantly more large CDR3 similarity clusters.

Documented time point: patch test 3, about 24 weeks after DPC sensitization. Indicated treatment: therapeutic diphenylcyclopropenone sensitization with weekly scalp DPC. Regarding this clonotype: Its antigen is unidentified.

Per the authors' pipeline: With a range of about 20,000 to 700,000, the median per sample was around 96,000 TCRs. MiXCR, run by TCRdb on the RACE reads, gives a single entry per CDR3 protein. For this entry, the V and J calls and clone size follow TCRdb and not the study's own pipeline. The sample has around 200,000 distinct CDR3 sequences; under 30% are singletons. Material: whole blood, obtained in connection with sensitization to the hapten diphenylcyclopropenone (DPC). The origin of this receptor is a woman in her 40s with alopecia areata. Some clones in this sample may be carry-over from other donors' samples. V gene TRBV7-8 combines with J gene TRBJ1-2, with 10 bases matching TRBD1. CDR3 sequence: CASSLGTGGIINYGYTF. DNA of the CDR3: TGTGCCAGCAGCTTAGGGACAGGGGGAATAATAAACTATGGCTACACCTTC.